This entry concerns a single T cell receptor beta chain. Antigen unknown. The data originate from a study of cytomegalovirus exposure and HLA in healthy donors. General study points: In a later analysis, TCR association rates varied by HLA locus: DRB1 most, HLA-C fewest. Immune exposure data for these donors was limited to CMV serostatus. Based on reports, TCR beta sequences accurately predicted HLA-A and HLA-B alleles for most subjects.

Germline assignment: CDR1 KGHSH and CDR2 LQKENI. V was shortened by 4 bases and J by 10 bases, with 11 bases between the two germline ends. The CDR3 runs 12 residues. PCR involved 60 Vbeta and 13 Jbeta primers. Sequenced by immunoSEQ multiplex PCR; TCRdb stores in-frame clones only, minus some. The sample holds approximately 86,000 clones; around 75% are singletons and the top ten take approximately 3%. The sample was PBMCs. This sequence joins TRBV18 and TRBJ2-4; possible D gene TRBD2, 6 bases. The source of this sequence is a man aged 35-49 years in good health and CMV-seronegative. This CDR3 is CASSLQSGIQYF. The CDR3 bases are TGTGCCAGCTCACTACAAAGCGGGATTCAGTACTTC.